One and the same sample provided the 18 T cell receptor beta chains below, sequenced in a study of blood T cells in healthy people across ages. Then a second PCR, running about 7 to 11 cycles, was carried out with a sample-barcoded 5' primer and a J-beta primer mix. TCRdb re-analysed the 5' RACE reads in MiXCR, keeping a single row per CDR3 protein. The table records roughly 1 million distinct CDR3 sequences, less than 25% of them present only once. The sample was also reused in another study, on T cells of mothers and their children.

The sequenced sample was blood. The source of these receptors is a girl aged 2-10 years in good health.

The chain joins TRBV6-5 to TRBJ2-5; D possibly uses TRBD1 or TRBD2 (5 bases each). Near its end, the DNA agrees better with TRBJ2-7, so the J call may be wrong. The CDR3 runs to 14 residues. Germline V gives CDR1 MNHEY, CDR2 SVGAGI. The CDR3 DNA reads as TGTGCTACTAGGGGCGTGGGAAGCTCCTACGAGCAGTACTTC. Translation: CATRGVGSSYEQYF.

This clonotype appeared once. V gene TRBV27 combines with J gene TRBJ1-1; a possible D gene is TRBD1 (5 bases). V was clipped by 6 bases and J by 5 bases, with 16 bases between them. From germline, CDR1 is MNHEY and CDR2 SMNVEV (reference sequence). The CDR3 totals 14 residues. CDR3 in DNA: TGTGCCAGCAGCCCCCTGGGGGATTGGACTGAAGCTTTCTTT. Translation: CASSPLGDWTEAFF.

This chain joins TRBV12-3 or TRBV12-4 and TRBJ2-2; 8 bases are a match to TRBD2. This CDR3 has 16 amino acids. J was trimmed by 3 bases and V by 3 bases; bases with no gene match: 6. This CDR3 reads CASSLGAGGHTGELFF. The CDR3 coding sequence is TGTGCCAGCAGTTTGGGGGCGGGAGGTCACACCGGGGAGCTGTTTTTT.

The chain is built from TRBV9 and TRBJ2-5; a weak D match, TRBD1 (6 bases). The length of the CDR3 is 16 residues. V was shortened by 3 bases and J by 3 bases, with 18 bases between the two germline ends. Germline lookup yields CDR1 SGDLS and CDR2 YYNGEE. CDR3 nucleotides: TGTGCCAGCAGCGCCACTCTTGGGGGCTACGAAGAGACCCAGTACTTC. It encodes CASSATLGGYEETQYF. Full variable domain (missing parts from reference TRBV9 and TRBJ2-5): DSGVTQTPKHLITATGQRVTLRCSPRSGDLSVYWYQQSLDQGLQFLIQYYNGEERAKGNILERFSAQQFPDLHSELNLSSLELGDSALYFCASSATLGGYEETQYFGPGTRLLVL.

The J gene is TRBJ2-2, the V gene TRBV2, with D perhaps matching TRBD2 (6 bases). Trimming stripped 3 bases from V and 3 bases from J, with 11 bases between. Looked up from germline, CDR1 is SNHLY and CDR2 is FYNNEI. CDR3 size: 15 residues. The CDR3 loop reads CASSDREPHTGELFF. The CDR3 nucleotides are TGTGCCAGCAGTGACCGGGAGCCCCACACCGGGGAGCTGTTTTTT.

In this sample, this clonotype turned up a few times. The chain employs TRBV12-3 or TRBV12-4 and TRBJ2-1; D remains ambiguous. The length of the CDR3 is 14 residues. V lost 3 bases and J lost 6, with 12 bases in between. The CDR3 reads CASSFVSGPNEQFF. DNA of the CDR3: TGTGCCAGCAGTTTCGTATCAGGCCCCAATGAGCAGTTCTTC.

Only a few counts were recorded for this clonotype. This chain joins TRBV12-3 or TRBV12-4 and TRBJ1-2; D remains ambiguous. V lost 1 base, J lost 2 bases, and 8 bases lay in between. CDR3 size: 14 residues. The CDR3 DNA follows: TGTGCCAGCAGTTTAGTGGCGGTAAACTATGGCTACACCTTC. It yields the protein CASSLVAVNYGYTF.

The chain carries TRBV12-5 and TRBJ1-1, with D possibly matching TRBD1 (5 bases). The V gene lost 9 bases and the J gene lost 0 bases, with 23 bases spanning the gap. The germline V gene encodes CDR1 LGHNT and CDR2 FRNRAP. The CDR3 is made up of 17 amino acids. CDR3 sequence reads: CASRPTGTMGLNTEAFF. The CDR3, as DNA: TGTGCTAGCCGTCCTACGGGGACGATGGGCCTGAACACTGAAGCTTTCTTT.

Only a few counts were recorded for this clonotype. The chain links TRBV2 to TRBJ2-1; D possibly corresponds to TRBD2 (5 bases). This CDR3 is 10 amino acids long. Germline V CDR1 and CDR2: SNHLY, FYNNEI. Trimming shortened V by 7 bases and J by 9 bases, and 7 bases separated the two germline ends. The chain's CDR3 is CASIRGEQFF. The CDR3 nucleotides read TGTGCCAGCATCCGGGGTGAGCAGTTCTTC.

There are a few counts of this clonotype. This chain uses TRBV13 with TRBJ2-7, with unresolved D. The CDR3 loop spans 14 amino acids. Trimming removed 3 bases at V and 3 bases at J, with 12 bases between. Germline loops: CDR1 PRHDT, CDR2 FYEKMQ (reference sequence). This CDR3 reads CASSFSPSVYEQYF. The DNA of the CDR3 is TGTGCCAGCAGCTTTTCTCCCAGCGTCTACGAGCAGTACTTC.

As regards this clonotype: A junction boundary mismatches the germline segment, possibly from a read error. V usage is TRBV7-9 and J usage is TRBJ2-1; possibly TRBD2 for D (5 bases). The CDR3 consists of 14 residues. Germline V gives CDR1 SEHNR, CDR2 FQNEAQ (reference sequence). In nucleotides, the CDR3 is TGTGCCGGCAGCCTACTGAGCGAGGGCAATGAGCAGTTCTTC. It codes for CAGSLLSEGNEQFF.

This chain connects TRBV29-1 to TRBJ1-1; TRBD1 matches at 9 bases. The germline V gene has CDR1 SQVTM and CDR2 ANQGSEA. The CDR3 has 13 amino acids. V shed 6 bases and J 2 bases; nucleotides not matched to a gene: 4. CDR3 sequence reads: CSVWDRDNTEAFF. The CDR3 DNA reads TGCAGCGTATGGGACAGGGATAACACTGAAGCTTTCTTT.

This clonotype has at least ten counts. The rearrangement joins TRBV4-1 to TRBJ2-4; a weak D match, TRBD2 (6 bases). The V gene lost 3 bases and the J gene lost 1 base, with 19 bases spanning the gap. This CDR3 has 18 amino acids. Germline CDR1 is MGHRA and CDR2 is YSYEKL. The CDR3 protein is CASSQVGRGEEAKNIQYF. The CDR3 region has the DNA TGCGCCAGCAGCCAGGTCGGGAGAGGGGAAGAGGCCAAAAACATTCAGTACTTC.

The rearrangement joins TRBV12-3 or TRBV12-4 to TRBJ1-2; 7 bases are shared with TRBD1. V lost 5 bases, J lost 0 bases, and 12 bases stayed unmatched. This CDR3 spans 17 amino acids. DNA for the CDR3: TGTGCCAGCAGTCCGGGACAGTCTGAAGCAGCTAACTATGGCTACACCTTC. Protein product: CASSPGQSEAANYGYTF.

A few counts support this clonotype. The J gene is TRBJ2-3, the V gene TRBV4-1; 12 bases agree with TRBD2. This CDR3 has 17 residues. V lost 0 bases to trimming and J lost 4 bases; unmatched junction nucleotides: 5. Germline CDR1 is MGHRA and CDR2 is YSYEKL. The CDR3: CASSQEARLAGADTQYF. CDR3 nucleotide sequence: TGCGCCAGCAGCCAAGAAGCGCGACTAGCGGGAGCAGATACGCAGTATTTT.

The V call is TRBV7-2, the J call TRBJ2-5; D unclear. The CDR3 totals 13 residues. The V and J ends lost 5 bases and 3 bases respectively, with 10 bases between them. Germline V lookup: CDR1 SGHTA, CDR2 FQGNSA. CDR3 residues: CASSPSLEETQYF. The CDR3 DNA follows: TGTGCCAGCAGCCCATCGCTTGAAGAGACCCAGTACTTC.

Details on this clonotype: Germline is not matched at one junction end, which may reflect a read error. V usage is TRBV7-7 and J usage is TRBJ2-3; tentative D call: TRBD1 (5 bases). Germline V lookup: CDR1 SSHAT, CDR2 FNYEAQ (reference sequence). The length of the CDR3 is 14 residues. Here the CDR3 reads CASSPQDVTDTQYF. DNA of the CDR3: TGTGCTAGCAGCCCACAGGACGTCACAGATACGCAGTATTTT.

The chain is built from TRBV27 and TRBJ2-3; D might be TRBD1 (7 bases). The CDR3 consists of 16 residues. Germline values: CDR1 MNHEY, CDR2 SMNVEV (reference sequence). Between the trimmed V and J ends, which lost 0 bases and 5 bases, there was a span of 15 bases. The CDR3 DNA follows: TGTGCCAGCAGTTTATCGAGAAGCCAGGGGGGAGATACGCAGTATTTT. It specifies CASSLSRSQGGDTQYF.